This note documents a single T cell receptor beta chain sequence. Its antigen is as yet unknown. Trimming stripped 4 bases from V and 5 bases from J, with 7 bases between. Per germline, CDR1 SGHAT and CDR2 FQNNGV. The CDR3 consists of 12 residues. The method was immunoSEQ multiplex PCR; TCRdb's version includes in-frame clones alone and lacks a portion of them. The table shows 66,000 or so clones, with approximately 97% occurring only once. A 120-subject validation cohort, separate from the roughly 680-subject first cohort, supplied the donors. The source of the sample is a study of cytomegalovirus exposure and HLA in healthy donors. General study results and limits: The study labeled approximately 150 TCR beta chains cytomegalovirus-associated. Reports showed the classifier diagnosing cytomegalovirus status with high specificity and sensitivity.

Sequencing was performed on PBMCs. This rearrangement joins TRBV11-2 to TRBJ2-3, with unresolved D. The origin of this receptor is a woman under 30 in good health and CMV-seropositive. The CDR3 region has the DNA TGTGCCAGCAGCTCCCGTAGAGATACGCAGTATTTT. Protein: CASSSRRDTQYF. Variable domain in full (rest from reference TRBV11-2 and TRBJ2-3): EAGVAQSPRYKIIEKRQSVAFWCNPISGHATLYWYQQILGQGPKLLIQFQNNGVVDDSQLPKDRFSAERLKGVDSTLKIQPAKLEDSAVYLCASSSRRDTQYFGPGTRLTVL.